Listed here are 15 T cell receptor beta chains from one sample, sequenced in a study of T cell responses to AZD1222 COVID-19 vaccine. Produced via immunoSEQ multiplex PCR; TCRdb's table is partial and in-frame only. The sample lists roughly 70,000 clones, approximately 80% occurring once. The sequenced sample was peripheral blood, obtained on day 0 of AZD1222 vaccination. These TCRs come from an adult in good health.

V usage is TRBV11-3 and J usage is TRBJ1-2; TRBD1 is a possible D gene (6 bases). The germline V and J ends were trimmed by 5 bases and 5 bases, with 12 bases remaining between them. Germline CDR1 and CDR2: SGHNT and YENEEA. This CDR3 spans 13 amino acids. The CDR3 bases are TGTGCCAGCAGCACCCGACAGGAATATGGCTACACCTTC. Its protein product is CASSTRQEYGYTF.

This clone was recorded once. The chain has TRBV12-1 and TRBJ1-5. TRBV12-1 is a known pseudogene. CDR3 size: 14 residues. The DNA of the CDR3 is TGTGCCACCCTCAACCGGGACGGGAATCAGCCCCAGCATTTT. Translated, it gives CATLNRDGNQPQHF.

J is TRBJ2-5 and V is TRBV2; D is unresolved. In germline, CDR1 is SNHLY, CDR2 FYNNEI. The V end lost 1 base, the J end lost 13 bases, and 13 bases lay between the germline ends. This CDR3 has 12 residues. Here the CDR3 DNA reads TGTGCCAGCAGTGAAGGGGGTGGCAGATCGTACTTC. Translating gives CASSEGGGRSYF.

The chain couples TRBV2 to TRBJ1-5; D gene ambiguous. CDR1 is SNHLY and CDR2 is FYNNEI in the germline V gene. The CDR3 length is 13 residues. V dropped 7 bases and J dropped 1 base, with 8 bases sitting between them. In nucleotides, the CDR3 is TGTGCCAGCACGCTAGGGAGCAATCAGCCCCAGCATTTT. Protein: CASTLGSNQPQHF.

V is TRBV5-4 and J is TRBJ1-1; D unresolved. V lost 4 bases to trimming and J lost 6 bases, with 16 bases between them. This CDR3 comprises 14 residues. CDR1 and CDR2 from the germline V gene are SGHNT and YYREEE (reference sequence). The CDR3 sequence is CASSPPSGTPEAFF. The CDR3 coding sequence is TGTGCCAGCAGCCCCCCGTCGGGTACTCCTGAAGCTTTCTTT.

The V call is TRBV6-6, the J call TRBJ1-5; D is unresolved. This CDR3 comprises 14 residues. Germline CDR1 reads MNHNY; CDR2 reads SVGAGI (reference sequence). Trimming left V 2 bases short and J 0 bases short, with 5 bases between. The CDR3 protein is CASSYTYSNQPQHF. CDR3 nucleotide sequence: TGTGCCAGCAGTTACACCTATAGCAATCAGCCCCAGCATTTT.

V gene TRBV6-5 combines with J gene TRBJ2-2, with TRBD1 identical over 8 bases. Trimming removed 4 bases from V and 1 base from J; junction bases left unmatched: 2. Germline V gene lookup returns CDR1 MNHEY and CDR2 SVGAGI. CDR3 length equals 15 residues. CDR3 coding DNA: TGTGCCAGCAGTTGGACAGGGATGAACACCGGGGAGCTGTTTTTT. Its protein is CASSWTGMNTGELFF.

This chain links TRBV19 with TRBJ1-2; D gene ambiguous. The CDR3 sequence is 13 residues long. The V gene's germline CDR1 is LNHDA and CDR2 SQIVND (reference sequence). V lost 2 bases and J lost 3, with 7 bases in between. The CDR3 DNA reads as TGTGCCAGTAGTATAAACAGCTACTATGGCTACACCTTC. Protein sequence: CASSINSYYGYTF.

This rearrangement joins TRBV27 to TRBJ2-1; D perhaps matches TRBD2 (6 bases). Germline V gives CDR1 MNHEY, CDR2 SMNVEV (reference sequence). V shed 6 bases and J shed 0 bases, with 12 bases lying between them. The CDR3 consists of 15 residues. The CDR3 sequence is CASRLGTFSYNEQFF. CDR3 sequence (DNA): TGTGCCAGCAGACTCGGGACTTTCTCCTACAATGAGCAGTTCTTC.

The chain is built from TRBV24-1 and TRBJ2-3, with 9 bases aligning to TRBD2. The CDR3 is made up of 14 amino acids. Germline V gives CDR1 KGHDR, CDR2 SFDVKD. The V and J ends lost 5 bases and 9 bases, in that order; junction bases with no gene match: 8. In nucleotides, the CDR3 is TGTGCCACCAGTGTTAGCGGGGGACCGGGAACGCAGTATTTT. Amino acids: CATSVSGGPGTQYF.

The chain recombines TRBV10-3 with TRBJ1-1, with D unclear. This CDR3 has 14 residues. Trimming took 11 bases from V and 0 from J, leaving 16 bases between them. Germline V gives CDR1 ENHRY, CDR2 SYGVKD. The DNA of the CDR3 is TGTGCCGCGTGGTACGGAACAATGAACACTGAAGCTTTCTTT. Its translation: CAAWYGTMNTEAFF.

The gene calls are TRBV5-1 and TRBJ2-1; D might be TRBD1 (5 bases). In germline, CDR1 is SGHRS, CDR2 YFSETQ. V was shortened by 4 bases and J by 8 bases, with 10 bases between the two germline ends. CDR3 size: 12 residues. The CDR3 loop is CASSPRADEQFF. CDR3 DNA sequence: TGCGCCAGCAGCCCCAGGGCAGATGAGCAGTTCTTC.

The CDR3 here is CSVPKVGGDTEAFF. CDR3 DNA sequence: TGCAGCGTCCCGAAGGTCGGCGGGGACACTGAAGCTTTCTTT. The chain recombines TRBV29-1 with TRBJ1-1; the D is unclear. Trimming stripped 6 bases from V and 3 bases from J, with 17 bases between. The CDR3 runs to 14 residues. Germline V lookup: CDR1 SQVTM, CDR2 ANQGSEA.

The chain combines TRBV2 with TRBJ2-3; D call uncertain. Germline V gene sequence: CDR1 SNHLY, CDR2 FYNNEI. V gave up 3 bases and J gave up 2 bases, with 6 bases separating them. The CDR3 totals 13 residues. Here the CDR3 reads CASSEAATDTQYF. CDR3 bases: TGTGCCAGCAGTGAGGCAGCCACAGATACGCAGTATTTT.

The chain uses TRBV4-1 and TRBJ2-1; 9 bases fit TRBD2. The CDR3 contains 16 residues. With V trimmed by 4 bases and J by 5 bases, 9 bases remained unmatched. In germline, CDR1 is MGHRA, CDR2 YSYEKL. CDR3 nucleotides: TGCGCCAGCAGCCCCTCCCCCAGCGGGGGGAACAATGAGCAGTTCTTC. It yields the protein CASSPSPSGGNNEQFF.